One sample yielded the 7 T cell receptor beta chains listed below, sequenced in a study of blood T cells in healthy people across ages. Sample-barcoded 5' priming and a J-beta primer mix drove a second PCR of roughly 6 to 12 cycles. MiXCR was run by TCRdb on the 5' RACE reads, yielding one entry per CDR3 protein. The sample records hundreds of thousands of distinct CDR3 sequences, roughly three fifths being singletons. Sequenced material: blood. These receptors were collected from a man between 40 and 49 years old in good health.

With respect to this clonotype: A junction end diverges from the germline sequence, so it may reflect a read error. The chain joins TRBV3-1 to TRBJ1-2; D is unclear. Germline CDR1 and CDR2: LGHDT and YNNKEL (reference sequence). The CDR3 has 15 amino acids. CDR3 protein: CANSQERWQIDGHTF. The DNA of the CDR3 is TGTGCCAACAGCCAAGAGAGGTGGCAGATTGATGGCCACACCTTC.

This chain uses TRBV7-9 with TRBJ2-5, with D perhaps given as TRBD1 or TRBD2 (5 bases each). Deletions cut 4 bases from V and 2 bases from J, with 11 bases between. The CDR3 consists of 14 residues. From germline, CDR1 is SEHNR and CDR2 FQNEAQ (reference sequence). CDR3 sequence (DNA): TGTGCCAGCAGCTATGGGGGACGGCAAGAGACCCAGTACTTC. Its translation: CASSYGGRQETQYF.

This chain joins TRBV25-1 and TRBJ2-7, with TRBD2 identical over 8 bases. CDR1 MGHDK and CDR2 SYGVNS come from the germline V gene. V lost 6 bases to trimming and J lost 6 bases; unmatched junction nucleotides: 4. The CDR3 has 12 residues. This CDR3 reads CASSGGVSEQYF. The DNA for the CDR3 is TGTGCCAGCAGCGGGGGGGTGAGCGAGCAGTACTTC.

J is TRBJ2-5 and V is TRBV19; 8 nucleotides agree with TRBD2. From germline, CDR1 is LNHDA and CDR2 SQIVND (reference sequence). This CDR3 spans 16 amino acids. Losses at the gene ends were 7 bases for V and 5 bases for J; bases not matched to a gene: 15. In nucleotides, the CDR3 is TGTGCCAGTACCGCGAACCCCGGGACTAGGGCCGAGACCCAGTACTTC. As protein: CASTANPGTRAETQYF.

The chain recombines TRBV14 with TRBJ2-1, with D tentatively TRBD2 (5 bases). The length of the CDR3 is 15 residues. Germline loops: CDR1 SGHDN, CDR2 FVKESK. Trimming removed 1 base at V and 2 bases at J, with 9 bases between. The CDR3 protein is CASSQAGWAYNEQFF. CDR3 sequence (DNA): TGTGCCAGCAGCCAAGCGGGATGGGCCTACAATGAGCAGTTCTTC.

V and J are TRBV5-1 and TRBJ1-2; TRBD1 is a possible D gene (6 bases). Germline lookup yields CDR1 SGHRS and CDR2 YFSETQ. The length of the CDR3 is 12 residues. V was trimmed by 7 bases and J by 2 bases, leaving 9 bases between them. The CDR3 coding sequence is TGCGCCAGCGCACAGGGCAACTATGGCTACACCTTC. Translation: CASAQGNYGYTF.

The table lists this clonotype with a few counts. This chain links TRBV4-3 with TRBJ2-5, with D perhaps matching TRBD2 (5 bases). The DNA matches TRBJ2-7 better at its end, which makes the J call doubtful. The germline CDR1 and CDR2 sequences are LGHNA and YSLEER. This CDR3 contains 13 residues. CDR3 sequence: CASSQRLAGEQYF. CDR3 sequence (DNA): TGCGCCAGCAGCCAAAGGCTAGCAGGCGAGCAGTACTTC.